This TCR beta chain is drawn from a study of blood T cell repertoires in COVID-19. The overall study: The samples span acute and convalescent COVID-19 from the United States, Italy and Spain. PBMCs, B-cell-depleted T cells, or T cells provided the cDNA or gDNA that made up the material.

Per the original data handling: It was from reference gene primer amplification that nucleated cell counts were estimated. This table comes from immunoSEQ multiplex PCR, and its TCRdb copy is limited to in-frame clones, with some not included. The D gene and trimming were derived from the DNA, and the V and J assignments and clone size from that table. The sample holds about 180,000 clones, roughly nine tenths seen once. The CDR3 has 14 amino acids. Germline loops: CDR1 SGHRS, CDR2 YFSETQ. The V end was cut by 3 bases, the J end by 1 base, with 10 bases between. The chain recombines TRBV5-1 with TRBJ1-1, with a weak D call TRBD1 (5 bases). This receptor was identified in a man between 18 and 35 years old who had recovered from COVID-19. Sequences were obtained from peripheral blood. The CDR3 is CASSSNTGNTEAFF. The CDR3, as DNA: TGCGCCAGCAGCTCTAACACAGGGAACACTGAAGCTTTCTTT.